This T cell receptor (beta chain) was sequenced in a study of T-cell reconstitution after alpha-beta-depleted transplantation in children. Regarding the study as a whole: T-cell numbers and diversity, one year after transplant, stemmed largely from T cells that were newly produced.

This clonotype was detected many times. Its antigen is still unknown. TCRbeta library preparation incorporated unique molecular identifiers. TCRdb re-derived calls from the PCR reads in MiXCR, one entry per CDR3 protein. The data contain fewer than 350,000 distinct CDR3 sequences, around 10% of them singletons. In germline, CDR1 is LGHNA, CDR2 YNFKEQ. The germline V and J ends were trimmed by 4 bases and 1 base, with 14 bases remaining between them. This CDR3 is 16 amino acids long. This sequence joins TRBV4-2 and TRBJ1-5, with a weak D call TRBD1 (5 bases). This clonotype was obtained from a boy younger than two with acute myeloid leukemia, due to receive a stem cell transplant. Sequencing was performed on PBMCs, taken before TCRalphabeta/CD19-depleted stem cell transplant. The CDR3 nucleotides read TGTGCCAGCAGCCCGGGCAAAGGGGCAAGCAATCAGCCCCAGCATTTT. Its protein product is CASSPGKGASNQPQHF.